The TCR beta chain described here comes from a study of PD-1 blockade in classical Hodgkin lymphoma. At the level of the study: Intravenous infusions of nivolumab 3 mg/kg reached patients every 2 weeks.

Deletions cut 0 bases from V and 10 bases from J, with 22 bases between. The length of the CDR3 is 18 residues. Per germline, CDR1 SGHAT and CDR2 FQNNGV. Points on this clone: As yet, its antigen is unknown.

With no exception, relapse followed autologous stem cell transplantation in all patients, and brentuximab vedotin exposure varied. Measured with immunoSEQ multiplex PCR; TCRdb has only the in-frame clones, and not every one. The profile covers nearly 25,000 clones, with about 76% appearing a single time and about 20% taken by the ten largest. Study-level points and caveats: Baseline TCR diversity was reportedly lower in newly diagnosed patients than in healthy donors. It was reported as lower still in relapsed/refractory patients.

This sequence joins TRBV11-2 and TRBJ1-6; no reliable D call. This material consisted of peripheral blood mononuclear cells (PBMCs), taken before the second cycle of nivolumab. The clonotype originates from a human donor with classical Hodgkin lymphoma. The DNA for the CDR3 is TGTGCCAGCAGCTTAGAGGGAAGTGAAGCGGGCAGGAGGTCACCCCTCCACTTT. Residues: CASSLEGSEAGRRSPLHF. Full variable domain (outside the CDR3, taken from reference TRBV11-2 and TRBJ1-6): EAGVAQSPRYKIIEKRQSVAFWCNPISGHATLYWYQQILGQGPKLLIQFQNNGVVDDSQLPKDRFSAERLKGVDSTLKIQPAKLEDSAVYLCASSLEGSEAGRRSPLHFGNGTRLTVT.